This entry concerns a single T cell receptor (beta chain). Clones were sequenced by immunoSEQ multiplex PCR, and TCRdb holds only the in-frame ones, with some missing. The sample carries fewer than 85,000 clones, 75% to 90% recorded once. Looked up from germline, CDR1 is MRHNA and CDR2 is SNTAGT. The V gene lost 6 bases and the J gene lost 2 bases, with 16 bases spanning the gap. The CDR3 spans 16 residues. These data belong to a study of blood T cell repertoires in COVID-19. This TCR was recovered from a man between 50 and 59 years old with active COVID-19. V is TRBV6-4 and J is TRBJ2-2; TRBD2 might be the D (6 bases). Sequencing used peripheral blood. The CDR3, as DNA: TGTGCCAGCAGAGAGGAAATAGCGGACAACACCGGGGAGCTGTTTTTT. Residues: CASREEIADNTGELFF.